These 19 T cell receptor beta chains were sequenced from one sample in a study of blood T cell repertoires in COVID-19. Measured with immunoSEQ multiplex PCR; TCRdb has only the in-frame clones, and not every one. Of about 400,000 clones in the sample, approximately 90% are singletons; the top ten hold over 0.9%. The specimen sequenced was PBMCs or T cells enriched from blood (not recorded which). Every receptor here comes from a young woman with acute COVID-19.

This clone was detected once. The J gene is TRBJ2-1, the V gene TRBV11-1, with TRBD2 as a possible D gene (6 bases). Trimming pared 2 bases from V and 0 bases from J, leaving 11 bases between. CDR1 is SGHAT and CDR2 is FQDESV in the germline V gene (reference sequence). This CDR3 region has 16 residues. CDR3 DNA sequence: TGTGCCAGCAGCTTACTTGCGGGGAGCTCCTACAATGAGCAGTTCTTC. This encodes CASSLLAGSSYNEQFF.

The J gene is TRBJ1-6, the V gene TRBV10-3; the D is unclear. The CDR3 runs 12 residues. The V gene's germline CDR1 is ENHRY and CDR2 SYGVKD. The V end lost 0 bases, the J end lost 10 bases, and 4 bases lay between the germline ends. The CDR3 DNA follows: TGTGCCATCAGTGAGTCCGTCTCACCCCTCCACTTT. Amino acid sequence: CAISESVSPLHF.

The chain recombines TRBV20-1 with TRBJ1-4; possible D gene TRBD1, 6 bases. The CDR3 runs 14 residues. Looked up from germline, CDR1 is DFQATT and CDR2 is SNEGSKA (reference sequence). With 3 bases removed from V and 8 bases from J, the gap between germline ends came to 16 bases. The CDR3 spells CSASPSGGGEKLFF. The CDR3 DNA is TGCAGTGCTAGTCCCAGCGGGGGCGGCGAAAAACTGTTTTTT.

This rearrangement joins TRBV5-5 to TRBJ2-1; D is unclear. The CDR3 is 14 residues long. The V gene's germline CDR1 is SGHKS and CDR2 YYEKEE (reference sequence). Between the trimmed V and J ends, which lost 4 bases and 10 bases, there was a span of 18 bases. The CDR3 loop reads CASSRTVRNSEQFF. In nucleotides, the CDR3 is TGTGCCAGCAGCCGTACGGTCAGGAACAGCGAGCAGTTCTTC.

The CDR3 is CATSDLGSAVNEQFF. CDR3 DNA sequence: TGTGCCACCAGTGATTTGGGTTCGGCGGTGAATGAGCAGTTCTTC. The genes are TRBV24-1 and TRBJ2-1; D gene ambiguous. CDR3 length: 15 amino acids. The ends were cut back, 0 bases at V and 7 bases at J, with 12 bases in the middle. Germline CDR1 KGHDR, CDR2 SFDVKD.

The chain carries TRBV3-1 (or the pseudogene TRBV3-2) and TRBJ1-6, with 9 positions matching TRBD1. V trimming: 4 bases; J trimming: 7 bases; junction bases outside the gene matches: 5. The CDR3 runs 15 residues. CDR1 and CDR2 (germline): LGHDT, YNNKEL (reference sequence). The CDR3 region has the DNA TGTGCCAGCAGCCCCAACAGGGGGCGGAATTCACCCCTCCACTTT. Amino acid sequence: CASSPNRGRNSPLHF.

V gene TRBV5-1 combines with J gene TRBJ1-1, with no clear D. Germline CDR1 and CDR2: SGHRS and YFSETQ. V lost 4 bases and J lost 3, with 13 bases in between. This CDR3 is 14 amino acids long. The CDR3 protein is CASSGGVWDTEAFF. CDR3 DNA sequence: TGCGCCAGCAGCGGCGGGGTCTGGGACACTGAAGCTTTCTTT.

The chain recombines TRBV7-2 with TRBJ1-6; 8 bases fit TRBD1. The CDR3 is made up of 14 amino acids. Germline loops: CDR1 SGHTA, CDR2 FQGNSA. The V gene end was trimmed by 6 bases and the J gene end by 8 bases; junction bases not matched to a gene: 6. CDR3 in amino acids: CASSTSGGDSPLHF. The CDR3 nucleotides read TGTGCCAGCAGTACCTCAGGGGGCGATTCACCCCTCCACTTT.

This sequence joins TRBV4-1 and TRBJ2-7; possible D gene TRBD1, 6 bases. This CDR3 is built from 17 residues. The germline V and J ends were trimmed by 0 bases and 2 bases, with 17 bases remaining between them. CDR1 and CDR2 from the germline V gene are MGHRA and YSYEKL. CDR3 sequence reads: CASSQDGISDSTYEQYF. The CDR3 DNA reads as TGCGCCAGCAGCCAAGATGGAATTTCGGACAGCACCTACGAGCAGTACTTC.

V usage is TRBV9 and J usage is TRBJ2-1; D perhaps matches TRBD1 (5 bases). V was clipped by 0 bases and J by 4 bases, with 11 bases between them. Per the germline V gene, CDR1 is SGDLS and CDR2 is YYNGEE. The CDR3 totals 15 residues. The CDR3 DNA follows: TGTGCCAGCAGCGTAGCAGGGCAGCCTTACAATGAGCAGTTCTTC. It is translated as CASSVAGQPYNEQFF.

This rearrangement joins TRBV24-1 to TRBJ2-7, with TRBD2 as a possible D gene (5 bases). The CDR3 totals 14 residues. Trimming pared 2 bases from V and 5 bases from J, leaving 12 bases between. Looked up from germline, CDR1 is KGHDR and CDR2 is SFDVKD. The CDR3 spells CATSDSGEYHEQYF. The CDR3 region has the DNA TGTGCCACCAGTGATTCCGGGGAGTATCACGAGCAGTACTTC.

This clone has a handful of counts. For the CDR3, the DNA is TGTGCCAGCAGCCCGGTAGGAGCGGGGGGATTCTACGAGCAGTACTTC. This gives the protein CASSPVGAGGFYEQYF. The V gene is TRBV7-2, the J gene TRBJ2-7; 9 bases fit TRBD2. Germline V lookup: CDR1 SGHTA, CDR2 FQGNSA. V lost 5 bases and J lost 3; bases outside the gene matches: 11. This CDR3 has 16 residues.

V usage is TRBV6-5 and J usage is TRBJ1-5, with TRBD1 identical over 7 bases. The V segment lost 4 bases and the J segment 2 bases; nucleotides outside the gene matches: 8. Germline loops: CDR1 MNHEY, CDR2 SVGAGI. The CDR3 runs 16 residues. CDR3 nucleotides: TGTGCCAGCAGTTCTGGATGGACAGGAGGCAATCAGCCCCAGCATTTT. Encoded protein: CASSSGWTGGNQPQHF.

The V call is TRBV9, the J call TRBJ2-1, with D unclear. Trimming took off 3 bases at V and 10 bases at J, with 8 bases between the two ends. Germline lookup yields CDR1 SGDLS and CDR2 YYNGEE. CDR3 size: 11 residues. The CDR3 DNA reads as TGTGCCAGCAGCGAGACCGGGGAGCAGTTCTTC. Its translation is CASSETGEQFF.

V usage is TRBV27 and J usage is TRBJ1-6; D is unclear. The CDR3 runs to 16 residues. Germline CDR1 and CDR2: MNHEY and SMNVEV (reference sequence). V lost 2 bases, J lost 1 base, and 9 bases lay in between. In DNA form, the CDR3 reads TGTGCCAGCAGTTTAGGGAGGAGTTCCTATAATTCACCCCTCCACTTT. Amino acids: CASSLGRSSYNSPLHF.

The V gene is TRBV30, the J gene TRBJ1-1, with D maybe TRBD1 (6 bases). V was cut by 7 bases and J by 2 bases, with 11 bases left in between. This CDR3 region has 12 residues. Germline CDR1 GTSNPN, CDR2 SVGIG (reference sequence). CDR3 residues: CALRGGNTEAFF. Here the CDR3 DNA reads TGTGCCTTACGAGGGGGAAACACTGAAGCTTTCTTT.

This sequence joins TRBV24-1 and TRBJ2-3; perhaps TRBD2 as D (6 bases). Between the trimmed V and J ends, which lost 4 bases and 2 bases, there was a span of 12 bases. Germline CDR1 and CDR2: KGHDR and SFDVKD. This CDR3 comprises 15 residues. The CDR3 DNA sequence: TGTGCCACCAGTGAGTGGGGGGTCCTCACAGATACGCAGTATTTT. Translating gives CATSEWGVLTDTQYF.

CDR3 DNA: TGCGCCAGCAGCTTGAGACAGTCGACCTACGAGCAGTACTTC. This encodes CASSLRQSTYEQYF. This chain uses TRBV5-1 with TRBJ2-7; TRBD1 might be the D (5 bases). The germline V gene has CDR1 SGHRS and CDR2 YFSETQ. V shed 1 base and J shed 2 bases, with 10 bases lying between them. This CDR3 is built from 14 residues.

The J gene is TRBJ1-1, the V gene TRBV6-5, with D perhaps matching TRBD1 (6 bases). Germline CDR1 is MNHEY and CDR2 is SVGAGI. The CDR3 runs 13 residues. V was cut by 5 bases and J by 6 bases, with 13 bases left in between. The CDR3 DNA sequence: TGTGCCAGCAGTAGCGGGGGCTCAGCTGAAGCTTTCTTT. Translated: CASSSGGSAEAFF.